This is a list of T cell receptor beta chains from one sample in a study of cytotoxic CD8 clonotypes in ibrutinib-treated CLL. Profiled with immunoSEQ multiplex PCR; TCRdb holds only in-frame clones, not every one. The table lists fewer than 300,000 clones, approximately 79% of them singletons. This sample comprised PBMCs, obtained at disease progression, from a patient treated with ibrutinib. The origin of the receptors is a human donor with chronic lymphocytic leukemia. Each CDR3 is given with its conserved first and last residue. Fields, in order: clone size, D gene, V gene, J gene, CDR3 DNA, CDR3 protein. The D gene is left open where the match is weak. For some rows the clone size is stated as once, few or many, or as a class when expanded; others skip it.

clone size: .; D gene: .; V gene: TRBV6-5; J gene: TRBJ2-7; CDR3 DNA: TGTGCCAGCAGTTACTCTGGGGGAATCCCCTACGAGCAGTACTTC; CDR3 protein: CASSYSGGIPYEQYF
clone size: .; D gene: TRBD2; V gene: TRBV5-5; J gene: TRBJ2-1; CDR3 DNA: TGTGCCAGCAGCCGGACTAGCGGGACCTACAATGAGCAGTTCTTC; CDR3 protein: CASSRTSGTYNEQFF
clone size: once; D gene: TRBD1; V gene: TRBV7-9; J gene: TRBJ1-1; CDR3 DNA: TGTGCCAGCAGCTTCACAGGGGGTAACACTGAAGCTTTCTTT; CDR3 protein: CASSFTGGNTEAFF
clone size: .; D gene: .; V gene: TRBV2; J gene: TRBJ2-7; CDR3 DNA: TGTGCCAGCAGTGAAATGCCGGGTAGCCAATACGAGCAGTACTTC; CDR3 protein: CASSEMPGSQYEQYF
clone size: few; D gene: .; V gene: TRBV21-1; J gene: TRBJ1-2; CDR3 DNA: TGTGCCAGCAGGATAAGACAGGGAGGTGGCTATGGCTACACCTTC; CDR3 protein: CASRIRQGGGYGYTF
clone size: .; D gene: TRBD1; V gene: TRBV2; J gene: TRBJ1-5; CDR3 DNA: TGTGCCAGCAGTCCTGACAGGGGTTTTAGTCAGCCCCAGCATTTT; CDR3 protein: CASSPDRGFSQPQHF
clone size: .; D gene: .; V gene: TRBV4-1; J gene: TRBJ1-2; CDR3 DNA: TGCGCCAGCAGCCAAGAGCGGGGGGACTATGGCTACACCTTC; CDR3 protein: CASSQERGDYGYTF
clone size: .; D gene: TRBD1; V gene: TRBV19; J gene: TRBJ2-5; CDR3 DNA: TGTGCCAGTAGTACAGGGGGATCGGAGACCCAGTACTTC; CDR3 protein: CASSTGGSETQYF
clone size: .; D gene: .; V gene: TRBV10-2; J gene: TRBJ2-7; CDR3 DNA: TGCGCCAGCGGGGACCTTATTGCCTACGAGCAGTACTTC; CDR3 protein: CASGDLIAYEQYF
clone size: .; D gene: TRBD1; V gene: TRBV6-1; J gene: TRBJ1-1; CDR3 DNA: TGTGCCAGCAGTCAGGACAGGGTCACTGAAGCTTTCTTT; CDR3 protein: CASSQDRVTEAFF
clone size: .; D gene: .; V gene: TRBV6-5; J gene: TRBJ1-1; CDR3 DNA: TGTGCCAGCAGTTACCGGACAGAGAACACTGAAGCTTTCTTT; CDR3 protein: CASSYRTENTEAFF
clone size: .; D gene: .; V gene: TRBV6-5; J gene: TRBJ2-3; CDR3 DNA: TGTGCCAGCAGTCCCAGGGCTTTGAGCACAGATACGCAGTATTTT; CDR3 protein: CASSPRALSTDTQYF
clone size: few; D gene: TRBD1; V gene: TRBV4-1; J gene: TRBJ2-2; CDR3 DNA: TGCGCCAGCAGCCTCAGGACAGGGGTGAACACCGGGGAGCTGTTTTTT; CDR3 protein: CASSLRTGVNTGELFF
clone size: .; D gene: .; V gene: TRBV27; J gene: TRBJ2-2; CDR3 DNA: TGTGCCAGCAGTCGGGGACATATACAACCCGGGGAGCTGTTTTTT; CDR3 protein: CASSRGHIQPGELFF
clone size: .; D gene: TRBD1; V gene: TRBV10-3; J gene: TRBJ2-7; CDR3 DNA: TGTGCCATCAGTACAGCACGGGACAGGGGGCCGGGCGAGCAGTACTTC; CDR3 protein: CAISTARDRGPGEQYF